The TCR beta chain described here comes from a study of T cell changes during pregnancy in multiple sclerosis. The count of this clone is one. Sequencing used immunoSEQ multiplex PCR; TCRdb keeps in-frame clones, though not all of them. The sample yields about 22,000 clones, just under 95% seen once. This TCR derives from a female donor with multiple sclerosis, enrolled in a pregnancy study. This sample comprised CD8+ T cells from peripheral blood mononuclear cells, obtained in the third trimester of pregnancy.

The CDR3 region is CASSLVASRNQPQHF. CDR3 sequence (DNA): TGTGCCAGCAGTTTAGTCGCAAGCCGCAATCAGCCCCAGCATTTT. V is TRBV27 and J is TRBJ1-5; D not resolved. There are 15 residues in the CDR3. The germline CDR1 and CDR2 sequences are MNHEY and SMNVEV (reference sequence). With 2 bases removed from V and 2 bases from J, the gap between germline ends came to 10 bases.